The 28 T cell receptor beta chains listed next were all sequenced from one sample in a study of CD8 T cells in Susac syndrome. The RNA input was about 0.5 to 1 ug, and it was reverse transcribed with random hexamers. TCRdb called the immunoSEQ multiplex PCR reads again in MiXCR, with one record for every CDR3 protein. The sample carries approximately 120,000 distinct CDR3 sequences, approximately 95% recorded once. The source material was CD8+ T cells from PBMCs. Receptors originate from a human donor with multiple sclerosis.

The J gene is TRBJ1-2, the V gene TRBV7-9; D is undetermined. V lost 1 base, J lost 7 bases, and 10 bases lay in between. This CDR3 region has 13 residues. Germline V gene sequence: CDR1 SEHNR, CDR2 FQNEAQ (reference sequence). CDR3 sequence (DNA): TGTGCCAGCAGCTTAGGAACCACGAGTGGCTACACCTTC. Translating it yields CASSLGTTSGYTF.

The chain combines TRBV19 with TRBJ1-5, with D perhaps TRBD1 (5 bases). The ends were cut back, 1 base at V and 6 bases at J, with 10 bases in the middle. Germline V gives CDR1 LNHDA, CDR2 SQIVND (reference sequence). CDR3 length: 14 residues. The CDR3 DNA reads TGTGCCAGTAGTATAGTCAGGGCCAGTCAGCCCCAGCATTTT. Its translation: CASSIVRASQPQHF.

This sequence joins TRBV7-6 and TRBJ2-2; the D call may be TRBD1 or TRBD2 (5 bases each). The CDR3 totals 14 residues. The germline gives CDR1 SGHVS, CDR2 FNYEAQ. V was shortened by 5 bases and J by 6 bases, with 13 bases between the two germline ends. CDR3 loop: CASSHRDGAGELFF. The DNA of the CDR3 is TGTGCCAGCAGCCATCGGGACGGCGCCGGGGAGCTGTTTTTT. Supplemented by reference TRBV7-6 and TRBJ2-2, the full variable domain reads GAGVSQSPRYKVTKRGQDVALRCDPISGHVSLYWYRQALGQGPEFLTYFNYEAQQDKSGLPNDRFSAERPEGSISTLTIQRTEQRDSAMYRCASSHRDGAGELFFGEGSRLTVL.

The chain recombines TRBV20-1 with TRBJ2-7; D may correspond to TRBD1 or TRBD2 (5 bases each). CDR1 is DFQATT and CDR2 is SNEGSKA in the germline V gene (reference sequence). Trimming left V 1 base short and J 6 bases short, with 10 bases between. The CDR3 consists of 12 residues. The CDR3 DNA reads as TGCAGTGCTAGAGCGGGAAGGGGCGAGCAGTACGTC. Translation gives CSARAGRGEQYV.

This sequence joins TRBV15 and TRBJ2-3, with 11 bases identical to TRBD1. J gave up 3 bases and V 5 bases, and 10 bases lay outside the gene matches. The germline gives CDR1 LNHNV, CDR2 YYDKDF (reference sequence). The CDR3 runs to 17 residues. The CDR3, as DNA: TGTGCCACCAGCTTAAGGACAGGGGGCCTGAGAACAGATACGCAGTATTTT. Amino acid sequence: CATSLRTGGLRTDTQYF. Supplemented by reference TRBV15 and TRBJ2-3, the full variable domain reads DAMVIQNPRYQVTQFGKPVTLSCSQTLNHNVMYWYQQKSSQAPKLLFHYYDKDFNNEADTPDNFQSRRPNTSFCFLDIRSPGLGDTAMYLCATSLRTGGLRTDTQYFGPGTRLTVL.

The chain joins TRBV12-3 or TRBV12-4 to TRBJ1-6, with a possible D match to TRBD1 (5 bases). V lost 3 bases, J lost 9 bases, and 15 bases lay in between. This CDR3 spans 15 amino acids. In DNA form, the CDR3 reads TGTGCCAGCAGTTTGGGGACCCCAGGCAGTTCACCCCTCCACTTT. The encoded protein is CASSLGTPGSSPLHF.

CDR3 region: CSVEKEFF. The DNA for the CDR3 is TGCAGCGTTGAAAAAGAGTTCTTC. The rearrangement uses TRBV29-1 and TRBJ2-1; D unresolved. Germline loops: CDR1 SQVTM, CDR2 ANQGSEA. The CDR3 consists of 8 residues. Between the trimmed V and J ends, which lost 2 bases and 14 bases, there was a span of 4 bases.

V usage is TRBV13 and J usage is TRBJ2-4; D might be TRBD1 (6 bases). This CDR3 contains 16 residues. Trimming pared 5 bases from V and 0 bases from J, leaving 14 bases between. Looked up from germline, CDR1 is PRHDT and CDR2 is FYEKMQ (reference sequence). The CDR3 nucleotides read TGTGCCAGCAGCGCTCCGGGACAAGTAGCCAAAAACATTCAGTACTTC. Its protein is CASSAPGQVAKNIQYF.

The chain uses TRBV19 and TRBJ1-3; no clear D gene. This CDR3 spans 13 amino acids. V lost 5 bases and J 4 bases, leaving 9 bases between the germline ends. The germline V gene encodes CDR1 LNHDA and CDR2 SQIVND (reference sequence). The DNA for the CDR3 is TGTGCCAGTAGTTGGTCCCAGGGAAACACCATATATTTT. Translated: CASSWSQGNTIYF.

The chain employs TRBV29-1 and TRBJ2-7, with 7 nucleotides matching TRBD1. Trimming removed 0 bases from V and 4 bases from J; junction bases left unmatched: 3. CDR3 length: 13 amino acids. Germline values: CDR1 SQVTM, CDR2 ANQGSEA. CDR3 bases: TGCAGCGTTGAAGACCCGGGACAGTACGAGCAGTACGTC. Its protein is CSVEDPGQYEQYV.

CDR3 DNA sequence: TGCAGTGCCGCTAGCGGGGGTTACAATGAGCAGTTCTTC. Protein: CSAASGGYNEQFF. V usage is TRBV20-1 and J usage is TRBJ2-1; 10 nucleotides align to TRBD2. The CDR3 totals 13 residues. Trimming took 6 bases from V and 4 from J; bases not matched to a gene: 3. CDR1 DFQATT and CDR2 SNEGSKA come from the germline V gene (reference sequence).

The V call is TRBV19, the J call TRBJ2-1, with unresolved D. The CDR3 covers 12 residues. V lost 9 bases and J lost 2, with 8 bases in between. Germline-derived CDR1 and CDR2 are LNHDA and SQIVND (reference sequence). The CDR3 reads CASGEAYNEQFF. CDR3 coding DNA: TGTGCCAGCGGAGAGGCCTACAATGAGCAGTTCTTC.

CDR3 sequence (DNA): TGTGCCAGTATCCCACAGGGGAGATTAAACACCGGGGAGCTGTTTTTT. It is translated as CASIPQGRLNTGELFF. The V gene is TRBV19, the J gene TRBJ2-2, with 7 bases lining up with TRBD1. This CDR3 has 16 residues. Germline V gives CDR1 LNHDA, CDR2 SQIVND (reference sequence). The V gene end was trimmed by 7 bases and the J gene end by 2 bases; junction bases not matched to a gene: 10.

The V call is TRBV12-5, the J call TRBJ2-4; D perhaps matches TRBD1 (6 bases). The CDR3 consists of 14 residues. With 3 bases removed from V and 2 bases from J, the gap between germline ends came to 8 bases. The V gene's germline CDR1 is LGHNT and CDR2 FRNRAP. In DNA form, the CDR3 reads TGTGCTAGTGGTTTAGACAGGTCCAAAAACATTCAGTACTTC. This sequence encodes CASGLDRSKNIQYF.

The J gene is TRBJ2-7, the V gene TRBV9; no firm D call. Looked up from germline, CDR1 is SGDLS and CDR2 is YYNGEE. CDR3 length: 15 amino acids. The V end was cut by 0 bases, the J end by 0 bases, with 10 bases between. CDR3 sequence: CASSVGNTASYEQYF. CDR3 DNA: TGTGCCAGCAGCGTAGGTAACACTGCCTCCTACGAGCAGTACTTC.

This clonotype has a single count. The chain carries TRBV5-8 and TRBJ1-5, with 7 bases identical to TRBD1. Germline CDR1 is SGHTS and CDR2 is YDEGEE. Losses at the gene ends were 2 bases for V and 1 base for J; bases not matched to a gene: 3. The CDR3 extends over 15 amino acids. As DNA, the CDR3 is TGTGCCAGCAGCTTACAGGGGACGAGCAATCAGCCCCAGCATTTT. Amino acid sequence: CASSLQGTSNQPQHF.

The V call is TRBV6-1, the J call TRBJ1-5, with D possibly being TRBD1 (5 bases). CDR1 is MNHNS, CDR2 SASEGT, per germline. V was trimmed by 6 bases and J by 2 bases, leaving 20 bases between them. The CDR3 length is 17 residues. The CDR3 protein is CASSSDGGRGGNQPQHF. In DNA form, the CDR3 reads TGTGCCAGCAGCTCCGATGGGGGTCGTGGGGGCAATCAGCCCCAGCATTTT.

The chain uses TRBV11-2 and TRBJ2-5; weak D call: TRBD2 (5 bases). V lost 2 bases, J lost 1 base, and 11 bases lay in between. Germline lookup yields CDR1 SGHAT and CDR2 FQNNGV. The CDR3 runs 15 residues. CDR3 sequence: CASSLTAGIQETQYF. The DNA for the CDR3 is TGTGCCAGCAGCTTAACGGCCGGGATCCAAGAGACCCAGTACTTC. Looking up the rest from reference TRBV11-2 and TRBJ2-5 gives the full variable domain: EAGVAQSPRYKIIEKRQSVAFWCNPISGHATLYWYQQILGQGPKLLIQFQNNGVVDDSQLPKDRFSAERLKGVDSTLKIQPAKLEDSAVYLCASSLTAGIQETQYFGPGTRLLVL.

V usage is TRBV19 and J usage is TRBJ2-1, with TRBD2 matching over 9 bases. Looked up from germline, CDR1 is LNHDA and CDR2 is SQIVND (reference sequence). The CDR3 is made up of 15 amino acids. With V trimmed by 7 bases and J by 6 bases, 10 bases remained unmatched. The DNA for the CDR3 is TGTGCCAGTATGGGGACTAGCATAGGGTTCAATGAGCAGTTCTTC. This translates into CASMGTSIGFNEQFF.

The V and J genes are TRBV9 and TRBJ2-1; 7 bases map to TRBD1. This CDR3 comprises 14 residues. In germline, CDR1 is SGDLS, CDR2 YYNGEE. The ends lost 2 bases at V and 3 bases at J; junction bases unmatched: 2. The CDR3 DNA sequence: TGTGCCAGCAGCGTGGACAGGCACTACAATGAGCAGTTCTTC. Translated, it gives CASSVDRHYNEQFF.

The genes are TRBV7-9 and TRBJ2-5; D is unclear. Deletions cut 2 bases from V and 0 bases from J, with 16 bases between. The germline gives CDR1 SEHNR, CDR2 FQNEAQ (reference sequence). This CDR3 has 17 residues. The CDR3 coding sequence is TGTGCCAGCAGCTTATACTCCCCCATCACCCACCAAGAGACCCAGTACTTC. Amino acids: CASSLYSPITHQETQYF.

The chain is built from TRBV15 and TRBJ2-1, with 7 bases that match TRBD1. The V gene end was trimmed by 3 bases and the J gene end by 7 bases; junction bases not matched to a gene: 9. This CDR3 has 15 residues. CDR1 is LNHNV and CDR2 is YYDKDF in the germline V gene (reference sequence). This CDR3 reads CATSRTDRPGNEQFF. The CDR3, as DNA: TGTGCCACCAGCAGGACGGACAGGCCCGGGAATGAGCAGTTCTTC.

This chain links TRBV4-1 with TRBJ2-2, with 7 bases identical to TRBD1. There are 17 residues in the CDR3. CDR1 is MGHRA, CDR2 YSYEKL, per germline. V shed 4 bases and J 6 bases; nucleotides not matched to a gene: 14. This chain's CDR3 is CASSPTPGRGMAGELFF. CDR3 in DNA: TGCGCCAGCAGCCCTACCCCGGGCAGGGGGATGGCCGGGGAGCTGTTTTTT.

The chain is built from TRBV14 and TRBJ2-2, with a tentative D call TRBD2 (5 bases). V was clipped by 4 bases and J by 8 bases, with 11 bases between them. Looked up from germline, CDR1 is SGHDN and CDR2 is FVKESK. This CDR3 is built from 13 residues. CDR3 amino acids: CASSPRSGGELFF. In nucleotides, the CDR3 is TGTGCCAGCAGCCCAAGATCGGGGGGGGAGCTGTTTTTT.

The chain employs TRBV7-9 and TRBJ2-1; the match to TRBD2 covers 13 bases. Germline loops: CDR1 SEHNR, CDR2 FQNEAQ (reference sequence). This CDR3 is 16 amino acids long. The trim removed 5 bases at V and 4 bases at J, leaving 5 bases unmatched. This chain's CDR3 is CASSTPLAGGYNEQFF. In DNA form, the CDR3 reads TGTGCCAGCAGCACCCCACTAGCGGGGGGGTACAATGAGCAGTTCTTC.

The chain combines TRBV27 with TRBJ2-2, with unresolved D. Trimming cost V 11 bases and J 0 bases, with 13 bases left between them. From germline, CDR1 is MNHEY and CDR2 SMNVEV (reference sequence). The CDR3 consists of 14 residues. The chain's CDR3 is CASARFSNTGELFF. CDR3 DNA sequence: TGTGCCTCCGCCCGGTTTTCGAACACCGGGGAGCTGTTTTTT.

The gene calls are TRBV12-3 or TRBV12-4 and TRBJ2-1; tentative D call: TRBD1 (5 bases). This CDR3 region has 14 residues. Trimming stripped 5 bases from V and 2 bases from J, with 10 bases between. CDR3 nucleotide sequence: TGTGCCAGCAGTCGGACACTTGCCTACAATGAGCAGTTCTTC. This sequence encodes CASSRTLAYNEQFF.

This clonotype has only one observation. The chain has TRBV5-4 and TRBJ2-5, with 7 nucleotides matching TRBD1. The CDR3 is 14 amino acids. Unmatched junction bases numbered 11, after V lost 7 bases and J lost 5 bases. Germline CDR1 reads SGHNT; CDR2 reads YYREEE (reference sequence). The CDR3 loop reads CASGDREWGETQYF. CDR3 in DNA: TGTGCCAGCGGAGACAGGGAGTGGGGTGAGACCCAGTACTTC.